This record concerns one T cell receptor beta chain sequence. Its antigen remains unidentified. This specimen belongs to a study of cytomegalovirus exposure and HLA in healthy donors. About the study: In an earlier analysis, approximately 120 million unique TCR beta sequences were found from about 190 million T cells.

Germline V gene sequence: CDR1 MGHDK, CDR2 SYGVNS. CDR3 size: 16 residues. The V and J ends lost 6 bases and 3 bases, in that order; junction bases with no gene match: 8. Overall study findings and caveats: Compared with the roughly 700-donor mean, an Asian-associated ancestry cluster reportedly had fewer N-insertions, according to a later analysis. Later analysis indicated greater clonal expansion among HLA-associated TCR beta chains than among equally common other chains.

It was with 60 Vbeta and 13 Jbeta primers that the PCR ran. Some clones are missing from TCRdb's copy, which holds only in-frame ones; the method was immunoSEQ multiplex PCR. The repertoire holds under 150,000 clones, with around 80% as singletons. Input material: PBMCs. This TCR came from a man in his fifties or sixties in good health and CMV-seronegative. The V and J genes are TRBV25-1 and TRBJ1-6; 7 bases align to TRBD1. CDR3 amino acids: CASSNTGDFYNSPLHF. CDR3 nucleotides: TGTGCCAGCAGCAATACAGGGGATTTCTATAATTCACCCCTCCACTTT.